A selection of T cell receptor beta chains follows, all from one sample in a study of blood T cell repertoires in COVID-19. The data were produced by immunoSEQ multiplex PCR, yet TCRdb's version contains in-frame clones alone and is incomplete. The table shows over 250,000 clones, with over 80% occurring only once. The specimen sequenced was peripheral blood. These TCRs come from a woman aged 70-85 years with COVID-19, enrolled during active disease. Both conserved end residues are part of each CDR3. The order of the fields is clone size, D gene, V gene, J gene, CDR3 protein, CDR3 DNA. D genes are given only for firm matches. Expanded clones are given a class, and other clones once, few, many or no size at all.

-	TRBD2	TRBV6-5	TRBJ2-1	CASTRLAGVNEQFF	TGTGCCAGTACCAGACTAGCGGGAGTCAATGAGCAGTTCTTC
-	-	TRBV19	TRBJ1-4	CASSVSVNEKLFF	TGTGCCAGTAGCGTGAGCGTTAATGAAAAACTGTTTTTT
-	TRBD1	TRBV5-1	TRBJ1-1	CASSPGQTNTEAFF	TGCGCCAGCAGCCCGGGACAGACGAACACTGAAGCTTTCTTT
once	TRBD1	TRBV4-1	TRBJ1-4	CASSLEVHSHRGRYEKLFF	TGCGCCAGCAGCCTTGAGGTTCACTCACACAGGGGGCGTTATGAAAAACTGTTTTTT
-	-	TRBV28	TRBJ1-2	CASNEGRGFYGYTF	TGTGCCAGCAATGAAGGGAGAGGTTTTTATGGCTACACCTTC
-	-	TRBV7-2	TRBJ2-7	CASSLAQGFYEQYF	TGTGCCAGCAGCTTAGCTCAGGGGTTTTACGAGCAGTACTTC
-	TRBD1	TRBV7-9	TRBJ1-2	CASSFGTGTGGGYTF	TGTGCCAGCAGCTTTGGGACAGGGACGGGAGGTGGCTACACCTTC
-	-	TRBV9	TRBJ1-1	CASSSRQVSEAFF	TGTGCCAGCAGCTCTAGACAGGTGTCTGAAGCTTTCTTT
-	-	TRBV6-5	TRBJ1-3	CASTYLDSGNTIYF	TGTGCCAGCACTTACCTAGACTCTGGAAACACCATATATTTT
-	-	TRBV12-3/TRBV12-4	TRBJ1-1	CASSLTIEAFF	TGTGCCAGCAGTTTAACTATTGAAGCTTTCTTT
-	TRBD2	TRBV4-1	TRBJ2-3	CASSQAGGRVLTDTQYF	TGCGCCAGCAGCCAAGCTGGCGGGAGGGTCCTCACAGATACGCAGTATTTT
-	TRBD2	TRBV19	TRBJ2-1	CASSTGLAGVSYHEQFF	TGTGCCAGTAGTACGGGACTAGCGGGAGTTAGTTACCATGAGCAGTTCTTC
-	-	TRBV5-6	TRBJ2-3	CASSLGQSTDTQYF	TGTGCCAGCAGCTTGGGACAGAGCACAGATACGCAGTATTTT
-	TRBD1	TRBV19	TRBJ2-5	CASRTPGGETQYF	TGTGCCAGTCGTACCCCAGGGGGTGAGACCCAGTACTTC
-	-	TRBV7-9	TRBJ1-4	CASSRTNRASNEKLFF	TGTGCCAGCAGCCGCACAAACAGGGCGTCTAATGAAAAACTGTTTTTT
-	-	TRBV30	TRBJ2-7	CAWSAGLPTLYEQYF	TGTGCCTGGAGTGCGGGACTCCCGACGTTGTACGAGCAGTACTTC
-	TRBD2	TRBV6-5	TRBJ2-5	CASSYERTSGAAQYF	TGTGCCAGCAGTTACGAAAGGACTAGCGGGGCCGCACAGTACTTC
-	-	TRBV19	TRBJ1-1	CASSLTDRNTEAFF	TGTGCCAGTAGCCTAACAGACAGAAACACTGAAGCTTTCTTT
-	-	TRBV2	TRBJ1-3	CASNGPVLKGQQISGNTIYF	TGTGCCAGCAACGGTCCCGTCCTTAAGGGACAACAGATCTCTGGAAACACCATATATTTT
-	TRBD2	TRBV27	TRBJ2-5	CASSPDSGSGETQYF	TGTGCCAGCAGCCCCGACAGCGGGAGCGGGGAGACCCAGTACTTC
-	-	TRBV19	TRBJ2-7	CASSKNGGVTVEQYF	TGTGCCAGTAGCAAGAACGGCGGGGTGACGGTCGAGCAGTACTTC
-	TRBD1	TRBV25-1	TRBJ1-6	CASSALQGPNSPLHF	TGTGCCAGCAGTGCCTTACAGGGGCCGAATTCACCCCTCCACTTT
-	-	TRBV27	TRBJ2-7	CASSLGPSYEQYF	TGTGCCAGCAGTTTGGGCCCTTCCTACGAGCAGTACTTC
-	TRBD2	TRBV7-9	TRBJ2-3	CASSFPSGRADTQYF	TGTGCCAGCAGCTTTCCTAGCGGGAGAGCAGATACGCAGTATTTT
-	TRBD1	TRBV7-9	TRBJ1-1	CASSLADRKNTEAFF	TGTGCCAGCAGCTTAGCGGACAGGAAGAACACTGAAGCTTTCTTT
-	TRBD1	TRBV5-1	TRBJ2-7	CASSLASGGSYEQYF	TGCGCCAGCAGCTTGGCGTCAGGGGGCTCCTACGAGCAGTACTTC
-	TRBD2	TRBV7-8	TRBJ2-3	CASSTFAGASGKADTQYF	TGTGCCAGCAGCACTTTTGCCGGAGCTAGCGGGAAGGCGGATACGCAGTATTTT
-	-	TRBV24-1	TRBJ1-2	CATSGTSYGYTF	TGTGCCACCAGTGGGACATCCTATGGCTACACCTTC
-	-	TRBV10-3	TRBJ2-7	CAISGMGGGGPPGAYEQYF	TGTGCCATCAGTGGGATGGGGGGGGGCGGGCCACCGGGGGCCTACGAGCAGTACTTC
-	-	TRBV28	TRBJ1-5	CASSEYRGNQPQHF	TGTGCCAGCAGTGAGTACAGGGGCAATCAGCCCCAGCATTTT
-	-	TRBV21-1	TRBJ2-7	CASSTTSGTGVYEQYF	TGTGCCAGCAGCACGACTAGCGGGACTGGGGTCTACGAGCAGTACTTC